A selection of T cell receptor beta chains follows, all from one sample in a study of a mutant IDH1 vaccine in newly diagnosed glioma. Data came from immunoSEQ multiplex PCR; TCRdb stores just in-frame clones and leaves some out. The sample lists about 38,000 clones, roughly 89% occurring once. The sequencing used PBMCs, collected from a glioma patient treated with radiotherapy, temozolomide or both. Source of these receptors: a man aged 18-30 years with glioma. Each CDR3 is given with its conserved first and last residue. The D gene is left open where the match is weak. Where a row states a size, it is once, few, many or the class of an expanded clone; other rows omit it.

>TRBJ2-5|TRBV19|once|.
CASRPRSQETQYF
TGTGCCAGTAGGCCCAGGTCGCAAGAGACCCAGTACTTC
>TRBJ2-1|TRBV11-2|.|TRBD1
CASSWDSRDNEQFF
TGTGCCAGCAGCTGGGACAGTCGGGACAATGAGCAGTTCTTC
>TRBJ2-2|TRBV30|.|.
CAWGLNTGELFF
TGTGCCTGGGGACTGAACACCGGGGAGCTGTTTTTT
>TRBJ2-5|TRBV29-1|.|TRBD2
CSAGTSGRTQYF
TGCAGCGCCGGGACTAGCGGACGGACCCAGTACTTC
>TRBJ1-6|TRBV4-1|.|TRBD1
CASSRMGQGRAGVNSPLHF
TGCGCCAGCAGCCGAATGGGACAGGGGAGGGCGGGGGTTAATTCACCCCTCCACTTT
>TRBJ1-1|TRBV7-8|.|.
CASSPGAIEAFF
TGTGCCAGCAGCCCCGGGGCCATTGAAGCTTTCTTT
>TRBJ2-7|TRBV29-1|.|.
CSVEGPYEQYF
TGCAGCGTTGAGGGGCCCTACGAGCAGTACTTC
>TRBJ1-1|TRBV28|.|TRBD1
CASSSGQANTEAFF
TGTGCCAGCAGTTCCGGACAGGCGAACACTGAAGCTTTCTTT
>TRBJ1-2|TRBV10-3|.|TRBD1
CAISEGTGRNYGYTF
TGTGCCATCAGTGAGGGGACAGGGAGGAACTATGGCTACACCTTC
>TRBJ1-5|TRBV19|.|.
CASSDGYSNQPQHF
TGTGCCAGTAGTGACGGGTATAGCAATCAGCCCCAGCATTTT
>TRBJ1-2|TRBV29-1|.|.
CSVEGDRSYTF
TGCAGCGTTGAAGGAGACAGAAGCTACACCTTC
>TRBJ1-1|TRBV30|.|.
CAWSVTHEAEAFF
TGTGCCTGGAGTGTAACGCATGAAGCTGAAGCTTTCTTT
>TRBJ1-1|TRBV6-6|.|.
CASSPGNTEAFF
TGTGCCAGCAGCCCAGGGAACACTGAAGCTTTCTTT
>TRBJ1-1|TRBV27|.|.
CASSPWGMNTEAFF
TGTGCCAGCAGTCCTTGGGGCATGAACACTGAAGCTTTCTTT
>TRBJ2-7|TRBV6-1|.|.
CASSEGPASSYEQYF
TGTGCCAGCAGTGAAGGCCCAGCCAGCTCCTACGAGCAGTACTTC
>TRBJ2-1|TRBV19|.|.
CASSRFRDEQFF
TGTGCCAGTAGCCGCTTCAGGGATGAGCAGTTCTTC
>TRBJ1-5|TRBV27|.|.
CASSQPSWGRGQPQHF
TGTGCCAGCAGTCAGCCATCTTGGGGGAGGGGACAGCCCCAGCATTTT
>TRBJ1-5|TRBV15|.|TRBD1
CATSRDFSRGSNQPQHF
TGTGCCACCAGCAGAGACTTTTCCAGGGGGAGCAATCAGCCCCAGCATTTT
>TRBJ2-7|TRBV10-2|.|TRBD2
CASSPGTSGSYEQYF
TGCGCCAGCAGCCCCGGGACTAGCGGCTCCTACGAGCAGTACTTC
>TRBJ1-5|TRBV6-5|.|.
CASSYGSNQPQHF
TGTGCCAGCAGTTACGGGAGCAATCAGCCCCAGCATTTT
>TRBJ1-5|TRBV7-2|.|TRBD1
CASSLQGGPQHF
TGTGCCAGCAGCTTACAGGGGGGGCCCCAGCATTTT
>TRBJ1-5|TRBV2|.|.
CASNDRSNQPQHF
TGTGCCAGCAACGACAGAAGCAATCAGCCCCAGCATTTT
>TRBJ1-2|TRBV6-1|.|TRBD1
CASSEGAYGYTF
TGTGCCAGCAGCGAGGGGGCCTATGGCTACACCTTC
>TRBJ1-5|TRBV7-2|.|.
CASTLTMGYNQPQHF
TGTGCCAGCACTCTGACCATGGGGTACAATCAGCCCCAGCATTTT
>TRBJ1-1|TRBV4-1|few|.
CASSQDWSNTEAFF
TGCGCCAGCAGCCAAGACTGGTCGAACACTGAAGCTTTCTTT
>TRBJ2-2|TRBV5-1|.|TRBD2
CASSVLLAGAAGELFF
TGCGCCAGCAGCGTCCTACTAGCGGGAGCGGCCGGGGAGCTGTTTTTT
>TRBJ2-7|TRBV27|once|.
CASSYRDPYEQYF
TGTGCCAGCAGTTACAGGGACCCCTACGAGCAGTACTTC
>TRBJ1-1|TRBV6-1|.|.
CASSELGNTEAFF
TGTGCCAGCAGTGAATTGGGCAACACTGAAGCTTTCTTT
>TRBJ1-4|TRBV6-1|.|.
CASKDRIPNEKLFF
TGTGCCAGCAAAGACAGGATTCCGAATGAAAAACTGTTTTTT
>TRBJ1-5|TRBV5-1|.|.
CASSLVGDQPQHF
TGCGCCAGCAGCTTGGTTGGCGATCAGCCCCAGCATTTT